This T cell receptor beta chain was identified during a study of identical twins. Overall study results and limits: Invariant MAIT and iNKT cells are populations that could partly confound zero-insertion analyses. High-abundance cord blood beta clonotypes had fewer insertions; memory repertoires showed none.

A remark on this clonotype: What it recognizes is unknown.

A single record per CDR3 protein comes from TCRdb applying MiXCR to the 5' RACE reads. The sample comprises 1,800,000 or so distinct CDR3 sequences, about 30% of which are singletons, and about 0.3% rests with the top ten. The sample consisted of cord blood. This receptor was taken from a newborn girl in good health.

The CDR3: CASSLRGISTEAFF. The CDR3 DNA reads TGTGCCAGCAGTTTACGGGGAATAAGCACTGAAGCTTTCTTT. The rearrangement uses TRBV27 and TRBJ1-1; the D is unclear. This CDR3 is built from 14 residues. CDR1 and CDR2 (germline): MNHEY, SMNVEV (reference sequence). The ends were cut back, 2 bases at V and 4 bases at J, with 11 bases in the middle.